This T cell receptor beta chain was recovered during a study of blood T cell repertoires in COVID-19. Study-wide background: The United States, Italy and Spain provided the acute and convalescent COVID-19 samples.

Per the study methods: Estimated nucleated cell counts came from reference gene primer amplification. Sequencing was performed with immunoSEQ multiplex PCR; in TCRdb, only in-frame clones are kept and a portion is missing. V and J calls and clone size are those listed in that table; D and trimming were worked out from the DNA. There are 250,000 or so clones in the sample; 85% to 90% occur only once, and about 2.1% lies in the top ten. Enrolled during active infection, Seattle patients were then followed longitudinally. CDR3 length: 13 residues. The junction had 5 bases not matched to a gene; V was cut back by 5 bases and J by 5 bases. Germline-derived CDR1 and CDR2 are SGHTS and YDEGEE.

The source is a woman between 55 and 75 years old with COVID-19, enrolled during active disease. Source material: peripheral blood. J is TRBJ2-7 and V is TRBV5-8; TRBD1 matches at 9 bases. The CDR3 coding sequence is TGTGCCAGCAGGTACAGGGGGCGTAACGAGCAGTACTTC. Encoded protein: CASRYRGRNEQYF.